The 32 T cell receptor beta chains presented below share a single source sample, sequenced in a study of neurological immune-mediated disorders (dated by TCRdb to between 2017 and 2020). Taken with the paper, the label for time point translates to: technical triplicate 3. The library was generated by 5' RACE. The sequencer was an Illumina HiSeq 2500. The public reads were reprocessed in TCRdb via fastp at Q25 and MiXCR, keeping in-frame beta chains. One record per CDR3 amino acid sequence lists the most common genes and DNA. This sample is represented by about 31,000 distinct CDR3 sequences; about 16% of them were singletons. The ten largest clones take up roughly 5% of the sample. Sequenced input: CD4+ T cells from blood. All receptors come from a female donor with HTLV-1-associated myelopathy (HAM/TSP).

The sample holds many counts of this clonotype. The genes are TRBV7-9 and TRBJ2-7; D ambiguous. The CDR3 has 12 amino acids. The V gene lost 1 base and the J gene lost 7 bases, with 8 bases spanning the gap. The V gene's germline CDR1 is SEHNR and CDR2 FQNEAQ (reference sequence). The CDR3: CASSLGQEEQYF. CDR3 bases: TGTGCCAGCAGCTTAGGGCAGGAAGAGCAGTACTTC.

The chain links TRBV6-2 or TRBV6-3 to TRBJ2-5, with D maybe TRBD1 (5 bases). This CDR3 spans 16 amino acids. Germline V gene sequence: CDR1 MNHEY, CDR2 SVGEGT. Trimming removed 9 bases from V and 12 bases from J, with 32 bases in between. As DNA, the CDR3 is TGTGCCAGTACCATTGCAGGGTCGGCGGCACAAGAGATCAAGTACTTC. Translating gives CASTIAGSAAQEIKYF.

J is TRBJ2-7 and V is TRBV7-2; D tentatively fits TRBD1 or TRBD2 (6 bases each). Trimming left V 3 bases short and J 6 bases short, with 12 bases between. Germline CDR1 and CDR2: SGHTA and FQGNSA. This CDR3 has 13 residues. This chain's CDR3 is CASSLGGGSEQYF. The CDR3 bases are TGTGCCAGCAGCTTGGGGGGCGGGTCCGAGCAGTACTTC.

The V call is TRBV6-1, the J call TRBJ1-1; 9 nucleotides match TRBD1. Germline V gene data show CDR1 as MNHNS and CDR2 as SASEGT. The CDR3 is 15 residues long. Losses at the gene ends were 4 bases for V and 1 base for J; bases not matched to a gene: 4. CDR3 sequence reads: CASSVSTGGNTEAFF. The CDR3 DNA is TGTGCCAGCAGTGTGTCGACAGGGGGGAACACTGAAGCTTTCTTT.

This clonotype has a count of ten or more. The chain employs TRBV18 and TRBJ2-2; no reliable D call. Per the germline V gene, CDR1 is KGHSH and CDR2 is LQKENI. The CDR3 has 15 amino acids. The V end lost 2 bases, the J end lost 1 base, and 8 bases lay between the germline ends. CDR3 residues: CASSPSTQNTGELFF. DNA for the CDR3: TGTGCCAGCTCACCATCCACCCAGAACACCGGGGAGCTGTTTTTT.

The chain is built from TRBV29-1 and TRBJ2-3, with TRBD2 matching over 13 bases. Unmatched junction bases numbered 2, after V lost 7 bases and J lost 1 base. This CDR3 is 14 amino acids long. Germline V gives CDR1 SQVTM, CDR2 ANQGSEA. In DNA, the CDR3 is TGCAGCGCTGGACTAGCGGGGGGCACAGATACGCAGTATTTT. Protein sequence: CSAGLAGGTDTQYF.

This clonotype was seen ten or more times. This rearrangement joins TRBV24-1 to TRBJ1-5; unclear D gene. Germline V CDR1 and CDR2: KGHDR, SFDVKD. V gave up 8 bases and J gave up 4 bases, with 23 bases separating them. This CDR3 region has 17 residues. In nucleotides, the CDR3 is TGTGCCACCAAAGTTCCCCGCCAACACAATTTTAATCAGCCCCAGCATTTT. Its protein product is CATKVPRQHNFNQPQHF.

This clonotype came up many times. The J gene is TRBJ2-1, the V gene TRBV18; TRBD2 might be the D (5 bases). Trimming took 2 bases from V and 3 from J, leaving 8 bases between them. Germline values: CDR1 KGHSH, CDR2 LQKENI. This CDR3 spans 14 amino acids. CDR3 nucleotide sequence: TGTGCCAGCTCACCAACGGCGGGCTACAATGAGCAGTTCTTC. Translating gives CASSPTAGYNEQFF.

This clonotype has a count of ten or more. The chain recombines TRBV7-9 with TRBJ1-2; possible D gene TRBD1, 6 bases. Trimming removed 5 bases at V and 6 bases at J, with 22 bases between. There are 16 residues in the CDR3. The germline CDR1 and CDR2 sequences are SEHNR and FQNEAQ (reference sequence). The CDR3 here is CASSPAGSQGSNGYTF. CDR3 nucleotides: TGTGCCAGCAGCCCTGCAGGGTCACAGGGCTCTAATGGCTACACCTTC.

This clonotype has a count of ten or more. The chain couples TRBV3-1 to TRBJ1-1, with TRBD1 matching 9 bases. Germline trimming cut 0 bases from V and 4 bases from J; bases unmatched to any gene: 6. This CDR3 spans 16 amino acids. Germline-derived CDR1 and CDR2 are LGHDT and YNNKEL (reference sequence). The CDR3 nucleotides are TGTGCCAGCAGCCAAGAGAGTACAGGGGGCGCCACTGAAGCTTTCTTT. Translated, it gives CASSQESTGGATEAFF.

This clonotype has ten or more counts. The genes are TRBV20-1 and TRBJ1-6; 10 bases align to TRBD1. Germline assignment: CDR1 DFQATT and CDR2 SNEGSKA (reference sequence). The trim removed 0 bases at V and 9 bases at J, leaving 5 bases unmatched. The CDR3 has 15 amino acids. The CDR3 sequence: CSARETGTGASPLHF. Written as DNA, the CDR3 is TGCAGTGCTAGAGAAACCGGGACAGGGGCTTCACCCCTCCACTTT.

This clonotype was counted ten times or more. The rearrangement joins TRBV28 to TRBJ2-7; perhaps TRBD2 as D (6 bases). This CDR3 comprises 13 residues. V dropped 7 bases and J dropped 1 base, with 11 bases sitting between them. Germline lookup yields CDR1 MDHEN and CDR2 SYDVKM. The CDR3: CASTGGSSYEQYF. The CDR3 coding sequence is TGTGCCAGCACTGGAGGGAGTTCCTACGAGCAGTACTTC.

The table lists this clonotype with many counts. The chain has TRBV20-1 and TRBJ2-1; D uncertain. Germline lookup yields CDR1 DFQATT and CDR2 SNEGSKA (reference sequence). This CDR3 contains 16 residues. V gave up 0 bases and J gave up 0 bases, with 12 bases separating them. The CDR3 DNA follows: TGCAGTGCTAGAGACACGGCGTCCAGCTCCTACAATGAGCAGTTCTTC. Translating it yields CSARDTASSSYNEQFF.

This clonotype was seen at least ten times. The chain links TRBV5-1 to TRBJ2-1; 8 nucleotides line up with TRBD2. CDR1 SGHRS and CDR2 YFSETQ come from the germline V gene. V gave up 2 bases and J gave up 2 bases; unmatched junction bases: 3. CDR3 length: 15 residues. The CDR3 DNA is TGCGCCAGCAGCTTTAGCGGGGAGCCCTACAATGAGCAGTTCTTC. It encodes CASSFSGEPYNEQFF.

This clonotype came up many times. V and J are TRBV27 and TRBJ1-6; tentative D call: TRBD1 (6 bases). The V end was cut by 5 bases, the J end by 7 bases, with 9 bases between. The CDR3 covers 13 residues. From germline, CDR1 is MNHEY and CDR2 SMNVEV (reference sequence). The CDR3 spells CASSNTGNSPLHF. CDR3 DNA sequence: TGTGCCAGCAGTAATACAGGGAATTCACCCCTCCACTTT.

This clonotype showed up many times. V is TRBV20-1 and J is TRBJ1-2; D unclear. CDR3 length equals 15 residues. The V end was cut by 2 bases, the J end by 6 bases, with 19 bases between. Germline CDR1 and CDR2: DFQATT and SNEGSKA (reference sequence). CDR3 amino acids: CSARPALFTGNGYTF. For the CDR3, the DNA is TGCAGTGCTAGACCCGCACTGTTTACGGGTAATGGCTACACCTTC.

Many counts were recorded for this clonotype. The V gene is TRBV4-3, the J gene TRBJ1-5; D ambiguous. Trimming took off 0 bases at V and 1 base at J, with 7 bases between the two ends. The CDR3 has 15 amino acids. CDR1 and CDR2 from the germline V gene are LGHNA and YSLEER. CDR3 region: CASSQDNKSNQPQHF. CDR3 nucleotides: TGCGCCAGCAGCCAAGATAACAAGAGCAATCAGCCCCAGCATTTT.

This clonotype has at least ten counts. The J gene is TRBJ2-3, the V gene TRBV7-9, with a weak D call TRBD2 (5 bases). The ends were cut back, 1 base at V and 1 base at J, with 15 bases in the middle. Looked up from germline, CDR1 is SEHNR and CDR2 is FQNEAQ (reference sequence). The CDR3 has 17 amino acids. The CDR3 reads CASSLVNWRYGTDTQYF. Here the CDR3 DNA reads TGTGCCAGCAGCTTAGTAAACTGGAGGTACGGCACAGATACGCAGTATTTT.

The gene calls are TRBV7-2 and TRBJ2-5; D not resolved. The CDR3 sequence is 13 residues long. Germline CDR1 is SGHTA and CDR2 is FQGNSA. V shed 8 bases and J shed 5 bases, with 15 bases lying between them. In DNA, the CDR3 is TGTGCCAGCCCCACGTCTGGTGTGGAGACCCAGTACTTC. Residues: CASPTSGVETQYF.

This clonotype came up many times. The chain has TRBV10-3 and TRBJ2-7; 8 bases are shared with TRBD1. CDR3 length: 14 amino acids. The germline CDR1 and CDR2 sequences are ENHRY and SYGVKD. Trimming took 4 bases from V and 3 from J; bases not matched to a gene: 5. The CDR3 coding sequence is TGTGCCATCAGTGGGACAGGGTCGGGCTACGAGCAGTACTTC. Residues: CAISGTGSGYEQYF.

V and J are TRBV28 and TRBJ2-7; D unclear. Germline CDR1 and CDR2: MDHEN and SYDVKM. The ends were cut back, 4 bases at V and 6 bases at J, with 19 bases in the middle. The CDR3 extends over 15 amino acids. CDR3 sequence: CASSSRWVGSGEQYF. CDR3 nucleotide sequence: TGTGCCAGCAGTTCCCGGTGGGTGGGTTCGGGCGAGCAGTACTTC.

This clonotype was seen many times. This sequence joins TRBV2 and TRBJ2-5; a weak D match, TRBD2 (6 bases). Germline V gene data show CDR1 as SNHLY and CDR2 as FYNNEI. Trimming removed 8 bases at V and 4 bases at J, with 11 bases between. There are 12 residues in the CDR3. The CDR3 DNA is TGTGCCAGCGCGGGACTGGGAGAGACCCAGTACTTC. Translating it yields CASAGLGETQYF.

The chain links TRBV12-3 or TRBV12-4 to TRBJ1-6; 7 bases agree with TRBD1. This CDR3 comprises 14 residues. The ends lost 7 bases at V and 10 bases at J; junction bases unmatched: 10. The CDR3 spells CASTTTGKWSPLHF. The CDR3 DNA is TGTGCCAGCACTACGACAGGGAAATGGTCACCCCTCCACTTT.

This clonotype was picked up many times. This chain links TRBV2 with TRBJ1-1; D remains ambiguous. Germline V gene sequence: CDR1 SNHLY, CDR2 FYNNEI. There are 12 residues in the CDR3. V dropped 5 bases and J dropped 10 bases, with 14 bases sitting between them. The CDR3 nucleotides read TGTGCCAGCAGTCCGGAAGAGACGGGAGCTTTCTTT. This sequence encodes CASSPEETGAFF. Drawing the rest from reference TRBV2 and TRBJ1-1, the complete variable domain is EPEVTQTPSHQVTQMGQEVILRCVPISNHLYFYWYRQILGQKVEFLVSFYNNEISEKSEIFDDQFSVERPDGSNFTLKIRSTKLEDSAMYFCASSPEETGAFFGQGTRLTVV.

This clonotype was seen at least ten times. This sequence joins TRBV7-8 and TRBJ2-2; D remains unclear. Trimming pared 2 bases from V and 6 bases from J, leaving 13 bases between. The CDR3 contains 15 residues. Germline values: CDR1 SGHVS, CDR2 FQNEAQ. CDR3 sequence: CASSLLLGSAGELFF. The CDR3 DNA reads TGTGCCAGCAGCTTACTTTTAGGTTCAGCCGGGGAGCTGTTTTTT.

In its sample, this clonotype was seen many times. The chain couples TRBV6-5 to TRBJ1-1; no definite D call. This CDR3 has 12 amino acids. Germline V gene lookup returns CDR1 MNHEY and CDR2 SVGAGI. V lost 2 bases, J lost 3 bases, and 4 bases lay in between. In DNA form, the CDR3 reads TGTGCCAGCAGTTACCTGCACACTGAAGCTTTCTTT. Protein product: CASSYLHTEAFF.

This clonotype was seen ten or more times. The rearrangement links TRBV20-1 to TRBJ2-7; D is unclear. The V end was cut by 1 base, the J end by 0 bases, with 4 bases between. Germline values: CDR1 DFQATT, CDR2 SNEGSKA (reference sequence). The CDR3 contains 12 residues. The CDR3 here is CSARVSSYEQYF. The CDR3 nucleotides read TGCAGTGCTAGAGTCAGCTCCTACGAGCAGTACTTC.

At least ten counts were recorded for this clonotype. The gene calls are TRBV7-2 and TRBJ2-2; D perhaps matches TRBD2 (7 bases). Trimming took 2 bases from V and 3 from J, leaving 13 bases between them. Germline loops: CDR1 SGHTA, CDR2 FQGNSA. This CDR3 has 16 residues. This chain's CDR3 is CASSLLGGADTGELFF. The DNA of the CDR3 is TGTGCCAGCAGCTTATTAGGGGGGGCCGACACCGGGGAGCTGTTTTTT.

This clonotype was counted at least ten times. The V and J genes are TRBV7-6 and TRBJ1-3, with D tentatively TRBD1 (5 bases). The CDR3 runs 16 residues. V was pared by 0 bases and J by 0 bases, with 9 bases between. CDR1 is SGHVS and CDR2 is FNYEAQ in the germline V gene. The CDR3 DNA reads TGTGCCAGCAGCTTAGCGGGGCATAGCTCTGGAAACACCATATATTTT. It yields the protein CASSLAGHSSGNTIYF.

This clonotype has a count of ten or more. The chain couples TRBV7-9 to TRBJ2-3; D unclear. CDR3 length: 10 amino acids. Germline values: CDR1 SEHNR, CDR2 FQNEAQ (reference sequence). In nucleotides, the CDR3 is TGTGCGGAGAGCGCAGATACGCAGTATTTT. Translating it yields CAESADTQYF. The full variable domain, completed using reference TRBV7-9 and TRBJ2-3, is DTGVSQNPRHKITKRGQNVTFRCDPISEHNRLYWYRQTLGQGPEFLTYFQNEAQLEKSRLLSDRFSAERPKGSFSTLEIQRTEQGDSAMYLCAESADTQYFGPGTRLTVL.

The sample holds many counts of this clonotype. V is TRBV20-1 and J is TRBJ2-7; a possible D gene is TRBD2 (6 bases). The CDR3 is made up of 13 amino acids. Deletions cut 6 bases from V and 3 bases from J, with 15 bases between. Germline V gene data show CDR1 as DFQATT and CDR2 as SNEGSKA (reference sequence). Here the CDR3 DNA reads TGCAGTGCGAGGGACTTTTTAGGCTACGAGCAGTACTTC. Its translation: CSARDFLGYEQYF.

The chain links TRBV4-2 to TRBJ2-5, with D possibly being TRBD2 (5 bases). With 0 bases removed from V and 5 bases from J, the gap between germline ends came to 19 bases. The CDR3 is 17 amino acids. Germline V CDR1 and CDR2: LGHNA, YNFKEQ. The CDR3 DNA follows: TGTGCCAGCAGCCAAGATGTGGGGAGAGCCAGGAGGGAGACCCAGTACTTC. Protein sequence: CASSQDVGRARRETQYF.